These 18 T cell receptor beta chains were sequenced from one sample in a study of cytomegalovirus exposure and HLA in healthy donors. The PCR ran on 60 Vbeta and 13 Jbeta primers. Sequenced by immunoSEQ multiplex PCR; TCRdb stores in-frame clones only, minus some. This listing includes about 140,000 clones. The sample was PBMCs. These receptors all stem from a male donor in good health and CMV-seronegative.

This rearrangement joins TRBV19 to TRBJ2-2; D is ambiguous. Germline CDR1 is LNHDA and CDR2 is SQIVND (reference sequence). Trimming cost V 8 bases and J 7 bases, with 11 bases left between them. The CDR3 covers 12 residues. Written as DNA, the CDR3 is TGTGCCAGTTCCCTTAGCTACGGGGAGCTGTTTTTT. It specifies CASSLSYGELFF. Looking up the rest from reference TRBV19 and TRBJ2-2 gives the full variable domain: DGGITQSPKYLFRKEGQNVTLSCEQNLNHDAMYWYRQDPGQGLRLIYYSQIVNDFQKGDIAEGYSVSREKKESFPLTVTSAQKNPTAFYLCASSLSYGELFFGEGSRLTVL.

The rearrangement links TRBV30 to TRBJ2-2, with 8 nucleotides matching TRBD1. V lost 5 bases to trimming and J lost 4 bases; unmatched junction nucleotides: 3. This CDR3 has 13 amino acids. Germline V gene lookup returns CDR1 GTSNPN and CDR2 SVGIG (reference sequence). CDR3 sequence (DNA): TGTGCCTGGGGACAGGGTGGCACCGGGGAGCTGTTTTTT. Its translation is CAWGQGGTGELFF.

CDR3 in DNA: TGTGCCAGCAGTCTGAAGAGGGAGAAGTGGGAGCAGTACTTC. Translating it yields CASSLKREKWEQYF. The chain joins TRBV27 to TRBJ2-7; D is possibly TRBD2 (5 bases). This CDR3 comprises 14 residues. Trimming shortened V by 5 bases and J by 7 bases, and 18 bases separated the two germline ends. The germline V gene has CDR1 MNHEY and CDR2 SMNVEV (reference sequence).

The chain links TRBV7-2 to TRBJ1-2; D might be TRBD1 (5 bases). The V gene lost 5 bases and the J gene lost 8 bases, with 18 bases spanning the gap. Per germline, CDR1 SGHTA and CDR2 FQGNSA. This CDR3 is built from 14 residues. The CDR3 is CASSPTKTVRGYTF. CDR3 bases: TGTGCCAGCAGCCCTACCAAGACAGTGCGGGGCTACACCTTC.

The chain joins TRBV10-3 to TRBJ1-2, with D possibly being TRBD1 (5 bases). Trimming took 3 bases from V and 8 from J, leaving 19 bases between them. The CDR3 has 15 amino acids. CDR1 ENHRY and CDR2 SYGVKD come from the germline V gene. The CDR3 sequence: CAISDSNRPPWGYTF. The CDR3 DNA is TGTGCCATCAGTGACTCGAACAGGCCCCCCTGGGGCTACACCTTC.

CDR3: CASSPVRTGTRGQPQHF. CDR3 nucleotide sequence: TGTGCCAGCTCACCAGTCCGGACAGGGACAAGGGGTCAGCCCCAGCATTTT. The chain couples TRBV18 to TRBJ1-5; 8 bases agree with TRBD1. This CDR3 region has 17 residues. CDR1 and CDR2 from the germline V gene are KGHSH and LQKENI. V lost 2 bases to trimming and J lost 6 bases; unmatched junction nucleotides: 12. The whole variable domain, filled in from reference TRBV18 and TRBJ1-5, reads NAGVMQNPRHLVRRRGQEARLRCSPMKGHSHVYWYRQLPEEGLKFMVYLQKENIIDESGMPKERFSAEFPKEGPSILRIQQVVRGDSAAYFCASSPVRTGTRGQPQHFGDGTRLSIL.

The chain joins TRBV19 to TRBJ1-6; TRBD1 is a possible D gene (6 bases). Germline lookup yields CDR1 LNHDA and CDR2 SQIVND (reference sequence). This CDR3 spans 13 amino acids. The V end lost 4 bases, the J end lost 14 bases, and 15 bases lay between the germline ends. As DNA, the CDR3 is TGTGCCAGTAGTAACTCCGGACAGAGTACCCTCCACTTT. Protein: CASSNSGQSTLHF.

The chain employs TRBV4-3 and TRBJ1-1, with TRBD1 identical over 7 bases. The CDR3 contains 15 residues. The trim removed 0 bases at V and 4 bases at J, leaving 5 bases unmatched. The germline gives CDR1 LGHNA, CDR2 YSLEER. The CDR3 region is CASSQETGRGTEAFF. DNA of the CDR3: TGCGCCAGCAGCCAAGAGACAGGGCGTGGCACTGAAGCTTTCTTT.

This chain uses TRBV19 with TRBJ1-5; 7 positions agree with TRBD1. Germline CDR1 reads LNHDA; CDR2 reads SQIVND (reference sequence). V lost 5 bases, J lost 4 bases, and 2 bases stayed unmatched. CDR3 length: 13 residues. CDR3 nucleotides: TGTGCCAGTAGTTCACAGGGGAATCAGCCCCAGCATTTT. It encodes CASSSQGNQPQHF. Drawing the rest from reference TRBV19 and TRBJ1-5, the complete variable domain is DGGITQSPKYLFRKEGQNVTLSCEQNLNHDAMYWYRQDPGQGLRLIYYSQIVNDFQKGDIAEGYSVSREKKESFPLTVTSAQKNPTAFYLCASSSQGNQPQHFGDGTRLSIL.

V gene TRBV15 combines with J gene TRBJ2-5, with D hard to call. V lost 5 bases to trimming and J lost 4 bases, with 11 bases between them. Germline V gene data show CDR1 as LNHNV and CDR2 as YYDKDF (reference sequence). This CDR3 has 13 amino acids. CDR3 sequence reads: CATSGSILETQYF. In DNA form, the CDR3 reads TGTGCCACCAGCGGTAGCATCCTAGAGACCCAGTACTTC.

The rearrangement joins TRBV30 to TRBJ2-7; D not certain. Germline CDR1 and CDR2: GTSNPN and SVGIG (reference sequence). Trimming pared 0 bases from V and 9 bases from J, leaving 9 bases between. The CDR3 runs to 11 residues. This CDR3 is CAWSVLRRQYF. As DNA, the CDR3 is TGTGCCTGGAGTGTACTTAGGAGGCAGTACTTC.

The rearrangement links TRBV5-5 to TRBJ2-5; 9 positions match TRBD2. V lost 3 bases and J lost 4; bases outside the gene matches: 4. The CDR3 is 14 residues long. Per the germline V gene, CDR1 is SGHKS and CDR2 is YYEKEE (reference sequence). CDR3 amino acids: CASSSASGIETQYF. As DNA, the CDR3 is TGTGCCAGCAGCTCTGCTAGCGGGATAGAGACCCAGTACTTC.

The chain has TRBV28 and TRBJ1-2; 8 bases are a match to TRBD1. The CDR3 totals 15 residues. Germline CDR1 is MDHEN and CDR2 is SYDVKM. V dropped 4 bases and J dropped 2; count of bases not matched to a gene: 6. CDR3 DNA sequence: TGTGCCAGCAGTTCTAACCGGGACAGGAACTATGGCTACACCTTC. It specifies CASSSNRDRNYGYTF.

The CDR3 region is CASSYDRDRNQPQHF. Here the CDR3 DNA reads TGTGCCAGCAGCTACGACAGGGATCGCAATCAGCCCCAGCATTTT. The chain links TRBV7-8 to TRBJ1-5, with 7 bases that match TRBD1. V shed 4 bases, J shed 2 bases, and the junction held 5 bases outside the gene matches. This CDR3 has 15 amino acids. Per germline, CDR1 SGHVS and CDR2 FQNEAQ.

The chain is built from TRBV9 and TRBJ1-1, with D possibly being TRBD1 (5 bases). Germline V gene data show CDR1 as SGDLS and CDR2 as YYNGEE. The CDR3 extends over 12 amino acids. The V gene lost 4 bases and the J gene lost 5 bases, with 9 bases spanning the gap. For the CDR3, the DNA is TGTGCCAGCAGCCCCCGGGGGACTGAAGCTTTCTTT. Protein sequence: CASSPRGTEAFF.

The V and J genes are TRBV4-3 and TRBJ2-2, with 8 bases matching TRBD2. This CDR3 contains 16 residues. Germline V gene lookup returns CDR1 LGHNA and CDR2 YSLEER. V lost 4 bases and J lost 1; bases outside the gene matches: 5. CDR3 DNA sequence: TGCGCCAGCAGCCGAAAGGCGGGGGGGAACACCGGGGAGCTGTTTTTT. Protein: CASSRKAGGNTGELFF.

The chain is built from TRBV5-6 and TRBJ1-3; a weak D match, TRBD1 (5 bases). CDR1 and CDR2 from the germline V gene are SGHDT and YYEEEE. This CDR3 spans 16 amino acids. The V end lost 1 base, the J end lost 7 bases, and 18 bases lay between the germline ends. CDR3 amino acids: CASSLSQTWGNNTIYF. The CDR3 DNA reads as TGTGCCAGCAGCTTGTCTCAGACCTGGGGCAACAACACCATATATTTT. The whole variable domain, filled in from reference TRBV5-6 and TRBJ1-3, reads DAGVTQSPTHLIKTRGQQVTLRCSPKSGHDTVSWYQQALGQGPQFIFQYYEEEERQRGNFPDRFSGHQFPNYSSELNVNALLLGDSALYLCASSLSQTWGNNTIYFGEGSWLTVV.

The V and J genes are TRBV28 and TRBJ1-6; 7 bases map to TRBD1. The CDR3 covers 14 residues. After removal of 8 bases from V and 6 bases from J, the junction contained 7 bases not matched to a gene. The germline V gene encodes CDR1 MDHEN and CDR2 SYDVKM. The chain's CDR3 is CASHAGTANSPLHF. The CDR3 coding sequence is TGTGCCAGCCACGCCGGGACAGCTAATTCACCCCTCCACTTT.